The present T cell receptor (beta chain) was sequenced within a study of beta chain features in type 1 diabetes. All of the isolated RNA was reverse transcribed, so expressed TCRB transcripts were sequenced. Here immunoSEQ multiplex PCR was the method, and the copy in TCRdb shows in-frame clones only, minus some. The sample carries just over 450,000 clones, approximately 30% recorded once. V was cut by 3 bases and J by 7 bases, with 13 bases left in between. The CDR3 covers 14 residues. Germline V CDR1 and CDR2: SGDLS, YYNGEE. Study outcomes and limitations: Diminished insertions and augmented deletions at VDJ junctions characterized type 1 diabetes patients. Researchers reported that naive, central memory and Treg TCRB repertoires appeared more similar in patients than in healthy donors. Shorter templates might be favored by PCR, equally in patients and controls. In cDNA sequencing, cells with high TCR expression could be over-represented.

On this clone itself: Its target is not known.

The receptor was isolated from a man between 18 and 35 years old in good health. The specimen sequenced was naive CD4+ T cells from blood. The chain has TRBV9 and TRBJ1-4; unclear D gene. CDR3 sequence: CASSASGSGEKLFF. The CDR3 nucleotides are TGTGCCAGCAGCGCCTCCGGGTCTGGTGAAAAACTGTTTTTT.